This entry lists 19 T cell receptor beta chains sequenced from one sample in a study of T cell responses to AZD1222 COVID-19 vaccine. Method: immunoSEQ multiplex PCR; TCRdb's copy keeps in-frame clones and lacks some. This table holds about 150,000 clones, about 92% found once. Specimen: peripheral blood, collected 28 days after the second AZD1222 dose. These receptors were collected from an adult who received the AZD1222 COVID-19 vaccine.

This sequence joins TRBV6-5 and TRBJ2-1; 8 bases match TRBD2. Germline CDR1 is MNHEY and CDR2 is SVGAGI. V gave up 0 bases and J gave up 2 bases; unmatched junction bases: 3. The CDR3 has 16 amino acids. DNA for the CDR3: TGTGCCAGCAGTTACTCTCGCGGGAGGACCTACAATGAGCAGTTCTTC. It codes for CASSYSRGRTYNEQFF.

The rearrangement uses TRBV5-1 and TRBJ1-1; D not resolved. This CDR3 is built from 13 residues. The germline V gene encodes CDR1 SGHRS and CDR2 YFSETQ. Trimming pared 4 bases from V and 4 bases from J, leaving 11 bases between. The CDR3 sequence is CASSPSSGTEAFF. The CDR3 nucleotides read TGCGCCAGCAGCCCGTCGTCGGGCACTGAAGCTTTCTTT.

The V gene is TRBV9, the J gene TRBJ2-1; TRBD2 is a possible D gene (6 bases). V gave up 0 bases and J gave up 0 bases, with 10 bases separating them. CDR3 length: 16 amino acids. Germline loops: CDR1 SGDLS, CDR2 YYNGEE. The CDR3 region has the DNA TGTGCCAGCAGCGTAGTGGCGGGGTTCTCCTACAATGAGCAGTTCTTC. The encoded protein is CASSVVAGFSYNEQFF. The whole variable domain, remainder taken from reference TRBV9 and TRBJ2-1, is DSGVTQTPKHLITATGQRVTLRCSPRSGDLSVYWYQQSLDQGLQFLIQYYNGEERAKGNILERFSAQQFPDLHSELNLSSLELGDSALYFCASSVVAGFSYNEQFFGPGTRLTVL.

The chain is built from TRBV27 and TRBJ2-2; 8 bases agree with TRBD1. The CDR3 runs to 14 residues. The germline V gene has CDR1 MNHEY and CDR2 SMNVEV (reference sequence). Trimming removed 10 bases from V and 1 base from J; junction bases left unmatched: 5. CDR3 sequence reads: CATHRGMNTGELFF. CDR3 sequence (DNA): TGTGCCACCCACAGGGGGATGAACACCGGGGAGCTGTTTTTT.

This chain joins TRBV7-9 and TRBJ2-1; D remains ambiguous. The CDR3 is 13 residues long. CDR1 is SEHNR and CDR2 is FQNEAQ in the germline V gene (reference sequence). V was trimmed by 0 bases and J by 8 bases, leaving 8 bases between them. CDR3 residues: CASSLARTDEQFF. CDR3 coding DNA: TGTGCCAGCAGCTTAGCGCGAACGGATGAGCAGTTCTTC. Together with reference TRBV7-9 and TRBJ2-1, the CDR3 gives the full variable domain: DTGVSQNPRHKITKRGQNVTFRCDPISEHNRLYWYRQTLGQGPEFLTYFQNEAQLEKSRLLSDRFSAERPKGSFSTLEIQRTEQGDSAMYLCASSLARTDEQFFGPGTRLTVL.

The rearrangement uses TRBV11-3 and TRBJ2-7; weak D call: TRBD2 (6 bases). The germline gives CDR1 SGHNT, CDR2 YENEEA. Trimming left V 5 bases short and J 5 bases short, with 16 bases between. This CDR3 spans 14 amino acids. This chain's CDR3 is CASSMTGARHEQYF. The CDR3, as DNA: TGTGCCAGCAGCATGACGGGAGCTCGGCACGAGCAGTACTTC.

The V gene is TRBV5-1, the J gene TRBJ2-3, with D maybe TRBD1 (6 bases). Germline V CDR1 and CDR2: SGHRS, YFSETQ. The V end lost 3 bases, the J end lost 2 bases, and 13 bases lay between the germline ends. The CDR3 loop spans 15 amino acids. CDR3 region: CASSSGTFTTDTQYF. The CDR3 nucleotides are TGCGCCAGCAGCTCCGGGACATTTACCACAGATACGCAGTATTTT. Variable domain in full (rest from reference TRBV5-1 and TRBJ2-3): KAGVTQTPRYLIKTRGQQVTLSCSPISGHRSVSWYQQTPGQGLQFLFEYFSETQRNKGNFPGRFSGRQFSNSRSEMNVSTLELGDSALYLCASSSGTFTTDTQYFGPGTRLTVL.

The V and J genes are TRBV7-2 and TRBJ2-2; D gene uncertain. CDR1 is SGHTA and CDR2 is FQGNSA in the germline V gene. The CDR3 is 15 residues long. V was clipped by 2 bases and J by 5 bases, with 12 bases between them. This chain's CDR3 is CASSLTGDGTGELFF. The CDR3 region has the DNA TGTGCCAGCAGCTTAACCGGAGACGGGACCGGGGAGCTGTTTTTT. Full variable domain (rest looked up from reference TRBV7-2 and TRBJ2-2): GAGVSQSPSNKVTEKGKDVELRCDPISGHTALYWYRQSLGQGLEFLIYFQGNSAPDKSGLPSDRFSAERTGGSVSTLTIQRTQQEDSAVYLCASSLTGDGTGELFFGEGSRLTVL.

The rearrangement links TRBV28 to TRBJ1-4; D not certain. Trimming shortened V by 1 base and J by 5 bases, and 11 bases separated the two germline ends. There are 15 residues in the CDR3. Germline CDR1 reads MDHEN; CDR2 reads SYDVKM. This CDR3 is CASSLSYGGNEKLFF. CDR3 nucleotide sequence: TGTGCCAGCAGTTTATCCTATGGCGGGAATGAAAAACTGTTTTTT.

The chain carries TRBV5-6 and TRBJ1-5; D not certain. The V end lost 2 bases, the J end lost 0 bases, and 12 bases lay between the germline ends. Per germline, CDR1 SGHDT and CDR2 YYEEEE. CDR3 length: 16 amino acids. The CDR3 region is CASSFMAANSNQPQHF. Here the CDR3 DNA reads TGTGCCAGCAGCTTCATGGCGGCCAATAGCAATCAGCCCCAGCATTTT.

This chain links TRBV6-2 or TRBV6-3 with TRBJ2-1, with unresolved D. Per germline, CDR1 MNHEY and CDR2 SVGEGT. This CDR3 contains 14 residues. Trimming removed 3 bases at V and 5 bases at J, with 11 bases between. CDR3 amino acids: CASSYGGLNNEQFF. The CDR3 DNA follows: TGTGCCAGCAGTTATGGTGGTCTCAACAATGAGCAGTTCTTC.

The CDR3 is CASSVVGEGQPQHF. CDR3 bases: TGTGCCAGCAGCGTAGTTGGGGAGGGTCAGCCCCAGCATTTT. V is TRBV9 and J is TRBJ1-5, with D unresolved. This CDR3 comprises 14 residues. Trimming pared 0 bases from V and 6 bases from J, leaving 10 bases between. The germline gives CDR1 SGDLS, CDR2 YYNGEE.

The chain recombines TRBV5-1 with TRBJ2-3; no firm D call. The CDR3 is 13 residues long. Germline values: CDR1 SGHRS, CDR2 YFSETQ. The V gene lost 0 bases and the J gene lost 5 bases, with 7 bases spanning the gap. This CDR3 is CASSLVPEDTQYF. The CDR3 DNA follows: TGCGCCAGCAGCTTGGTTCCAGAAGATACGCAGTATTTT.

The gene calls are TRBV27 and TRBJ2-1, with 8 bases matching TRBD2. Germline loops: CDR1 MNHEY, CDR2 SMNVEV (reference sequence). The CDR3 contains 17 residues. The V segment lost 5 bases and the J segment 3 bases; nucleotides outside the gene matches: 12. The CDR3 bases are TGTGCCAGCAGTCCAGGCGGACTAGCCAGCTTCTACAATGAGCAGTTCTTC. Protein: CASSPGGLASFYNEQFF.

This sequence joins TRBV7-2 and TRBJ2-7; 8 positions match TRBD1. Germline V gene sequence: CDR1 SGHTA, CDR2 FQGNSA. This CDR3 comprises 15 residues. The ends lost 1 base at V and 2 bases at J; junction bases unmatched: 4. DNA for the CDR3: TGTGCCAGCAGCTTAGGTCAGGGGGCGGCCTACGAGCAGTACTTC. Protein sequence: CASSLGQGAAYEQYF.

The chain joins TRBV4-3 to TRBJ1-6; a possible D gene is TRBD1 (6 bases). This CDR3 has 16 residues. V lost 0 bases, J lost 10 bases, and 16 bases lay in between. The germline gives CDR1 LGHNA, CDR2 YSLEER. CDR3 amino acids: CASSQDMGGARSPLHF. The CDR3 nucleotides are TGCGCCAGCAGCCAAGATATGGGGGGGGCGCGGTCACCCCTCCACTTT.

The chain uses TRBV5-3 and TRBJ1-2; D call uncertain. TRBV5-3 qualifies as an ORF whose function is uncertain. With 8 bases removed from V and 3 bases from J, the gap between germline ends came to 17 bases. The length of the CDR3 is 14 residues. DNA for the CDR3: TGTGCCAGGGTCTCTTGGGGAGGGCACTATGGCTACACCTTC. As protein: CARVSWGGHYGYTF.

The V gene is TRBV5-1, the J gene TRBJ2-2, with a tentative D call TRBD1 (6 bases). The CDR3 runs to 17 residues. The V gene lost 1 base and the J gene lost 1 base, with 14 bases spanning the gap. Germline CDR1 and CDR2: SGHRS and YFSETQ. The CDR3 DNA reads as TGCGCCAGCAGCTTGAGGACAGTCACGCTGAACACCGGGGAGCTGTTTTTT. Its translation is CASSLRTVTLNTGELFF.

The chain joins TRBV6-1 to TRBJ1-5; 9 nucleotides agree with TRBD1. The germline V gene encodes CDR1 MNHNS and CDR2 SASEGT. The CDR3 spans 14 residues. V trimming: 3 bases; J trimming: 5 bases; junction bases outside the gene matches: 2. The CDR3, as DNA: TGTGCCAGCAGTGACACAGGGGGCTATCAGCCCCAGCATTTT. This translates into CASSDTGGYQPQHF.